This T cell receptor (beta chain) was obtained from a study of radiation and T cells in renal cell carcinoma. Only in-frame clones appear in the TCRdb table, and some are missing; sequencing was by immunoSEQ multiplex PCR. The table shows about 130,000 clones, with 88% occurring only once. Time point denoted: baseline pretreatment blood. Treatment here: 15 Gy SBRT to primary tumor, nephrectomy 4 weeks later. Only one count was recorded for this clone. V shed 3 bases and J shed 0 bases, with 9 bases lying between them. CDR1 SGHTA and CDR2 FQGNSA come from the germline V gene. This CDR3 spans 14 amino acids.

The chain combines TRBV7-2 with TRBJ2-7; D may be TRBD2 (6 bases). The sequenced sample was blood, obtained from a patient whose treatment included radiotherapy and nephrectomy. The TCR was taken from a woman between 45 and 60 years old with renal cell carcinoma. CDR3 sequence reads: CASSLGRDSYEQYF. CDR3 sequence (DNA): TGTGCCAGCAGCTTGGGGCGGGACTCCTACGAGCAGTACTTC. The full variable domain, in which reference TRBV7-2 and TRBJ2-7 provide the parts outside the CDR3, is GAGVSQSPSNKVTEKGKDVELRCDPISGHTALYWYRQSLGQGLEFLIYFQGNSAPDKSGLPSDRFSAERTGGSVSTLTIQRTQQEDSAVYLCASSLGRDSYEQYFGPGTRLTVT.